Shown below are 31 T cell receptor beta chains from a single sample sequenced in a study of lymphopenia after photon versus proton radiotherapy. The protocol was immunoSEQ multiplex PCR, while the TCRdb copy is restricted to in-frame clones and leaves out a portion. The sample lists tens of thousands of clones; roughly 80% were seen once. The sequencing used peripheral blood, collected from a patient treated with proton-based radiotherapy. The source of these receptors is a woman in her 70s with pancreatic cancer.

The chain joins TRBV30 to TRBJ1-5; TRBD1 might be the D (6 bases). In germline, CDR1 is GTSNPN, CDR2 SVGIG (reference sequence). CDR3 length equals 15 residues. V lost 0 bases, J lost 7 bases, and 16 bases lay in between. CDR3: CAWSVQGTKWQPQHF. In DNA, the CDR3 is TGTGCCTGGAGTGTACAGGGCACCAAGTGGCAGCCCCAGCATTTT.

The chain is built from TRBV5-4 and TRBJ2-6; 9 positions agree with TRBD2. The CDR3 covers 18 residues. CDR1 is SGHNT and CDR2 is YYREEE in the germline V gene (reference sequence). V was clipped by 0 bases and J by 0 bases; unmatched bases: 4. CDR3 region: CASSLGTSVHSGANVLTF. CDR3 DNA: TGTGCCAGCAGCTTGGGGACTAGCGTGCACTCTGGGGCCAACGTCCTGACTTTC.

The chain carries TRBV5-6 and TRBJ1-2; 11 nucleotides agree with TRBD1. The CDR3 runs 15 residues. Trimming cost V 1 base and J 5 bases; bases outside gene matches: 4. Germline values: CDR1 SGHDT, CDR2 YYEEEE. This CDR3 reads CASSLPGQGAYGYTF. CDR3 nucleotides: TGTGCCAGCAGCTTGCCCGGACAGGGGGCTTATGGCTACACCTTC.

The rearrangement joins TRBV2 to TRBJ2-5; D not certain. The V end lost 7 bases, the J end lost 0 bases, and 9 bases lay between the germline ends. The germline gives CDR1 SNHLY, CDR2 FYNNEI. The CDR3 extends over 13 amino acids. The CDR3 bases are TGTGCCAGCACCTCCACGTACCAAGAGACCCAGTACTTC. It is translated as CASTSTYQETQYF.

The chain recombines TRBV28 with TRBJ2-3; 8 nucleotides match TRBD2. The V gene end was trimmed by 8 bases and the J gene end by 0 bases; junction bases not matched to a gene: 7. CDR3 length: 15 amino acids. CDR1 and CDR2 from the germline V gene are MDHEN and SYDVKM. The CDR3 DNA reads as TGTGCCAGCCGGCGACTAGCGCCTAGCACAGATACGCAGTATTTT. This translates into CASRRLAPSTDTQYF.

This chain links TRBV6-4 with TRBJ2-1, with TRBD2 matching over 8 bases. This CDR3 contains 15 residues. The trim removed 4 bases at V and 2 bases at J, leaving 4 bases unmatched. Looked up from germline, CDR1 is MRHNA and CDR2 is SNTAGT. The CDR3 region is CASSVAGRPYNEQFF. In nucleotides, the CDR3 is TGTGCCAGCAGTGTAGCGGGGAGACCCTACAATGAGCAGTTCTTC.

The chain carries TRBV18 and TRBJ2-5; D is ambiguous. V was trimmed by 3 bases and J by 2 bases, leaving 13 bases between them. There are 15 residues in the CDR3. The V gene's germline CDR1 is KGHSH and CDR2 LQKENI. This CDR3 is CASSPSLTEQETQYF. In nucleotides, the CDR3 is TGTGCCAGCTCACCTTCTTTGACTGAACAAGAGACCCAGTACTTC.

This clone was recorded only once. This chain joins TRBV10-3 and TRBJ1-1; TRBD1 is a possible D gene (5 bases). Looked up from germline, CDR1 is ENHRY and CDR2 is SYGVKD. Deletions cut 0 bases from V and 7 bases from J, with 15 bases between. This CDR3 has 15 amino acids. In DNA form, the CDR3 reads TGTGCCATCAGTGAGTCGATCGCAGGGATTGGTGAAGCTTTCTTT. It codes for CAISESIAGIGEAFF.

The chain joins TRBV9 to TRBJ2-4; TRBD2 is a possible D gene (6 bases). Looked up from germline, CDR1 is SGDLS and CDR2 is YYNGEE. V lost 5 bases to trimming and J lost 4 bases, with 10 bases between them. This CDR3 comprises 13 residues. The DNA of the CDR3 is TGTGCCAGCAGTGGAAGCGGGAAAAACATTCAGTACTTC. Encoded protein: CASSGSGKNIQYF.

There are a few counts of this clone. V and J are TRBV11-3 and TRBJ2-3, with TRBD1 matching 8 bases. The length of the CDR3 is 15 residues. Germline loops: CDR1 SGHNT, CDR2 YENEEA. The junction had 2 bases not matched to a gene; V was cut back by 1 base and J by 2 bases. The DNA for the CDR3 is TGTGCCAGCAGCTTAGGGACAGGGATCACAGATACGCAGTATTTT. Its protein is CASSLGTGITDTQYF.

This chain joins TRBV10-3 and TRBJ2-3; tentatively, D is TRBD2 (6 bases). V lost 0 bases, J lost 1 base, and 8 bases lay in between. The germline CDR1 and CDR2 sequences are ENHRY and SYGVKD. This CDR3 has 15 amino acids. The CDR3 is CAISESRERTDTQYF. In DNA, the CDR3 is TGTGCCATCAGTGAGTCGCGGGAACGCACAGATACGCAGTATTTT.

This clone occurred a few times. This rearrangement joins TRBV13 to TRBJ1-1; 7 nucleotides agree with TRBD1. The J segment lost 7 bases and the V segment lost 6 bases, leaving 17 bases of the junction unmatched. CDR1 and CDR2 (germline): PRHDT, FYEKMQ (reference sequence). This CDR3 has 16 residues. Written as DNA, the CDR3 is TGTGCCAGCAGTCGTGCGTTCCGGGACAGCAAGCGTGAAGCTTTCTTT. Encoded protein: CASSRAFRDSKREAFF.

The chain has TRBV9 and TRBJ2-5; possible D gene TRBD2, 6 bases. The CDR3 runs 14 residues. V was cut by 0 bases and J by 6 bases, with 12 bases left in between. The germline CDR1 and CDR2 sequences are SGDLS and YYNGEE. The CDR3 coding sequence is TGTGCCAGCAGCGTAGATAGGGACTCGCAGACCCAGTACTTC. It is translated as CASSVDRDSQTQYF. Combining the CDR3 with reference TRBV9 and TRBJ2-5 gives the whole variable domain DSGVTQTPKHLITATGQRVTLRCSPRSGDLSVYWYQQSLDQGLQFLIQYYNGEERAKGNILERFSAQQFPDLHSELNLSSLELGDSALYFCASSVDRDSQTQYFGPGTRLLVL.

The chain joins TRBV5-1 to TRBJ1-4; weak D call: TRBD1 (6 bases). Trimming stripped 1 base from V and 6 bases from J, with 13 bases between. There are 15 residues in the CDR3. Germline-derived CDR1 and CDR2 are SGHRS and YFSETQ. As DNA, the CDR3 is TGCGCCAGCAGCTTGAGGCCAGGGGATCATGAAAAACTGTTTTTT. Translating gives CASSLRPGDHEKLFF.

This clone was observed a single time. The genes are TRBV30 and TRBJ1-2, with 7 bases aligning to TRBD1. CDR1 GTSNPN and CDR2 SVGIG come from the germline V gene (reference sequence). The CDR3 loop spans 11 amino acids. Trimming removed 5 bases from V and 8 bases from J; junction bases left unmatched: 5. As DNA, the CDR3 is TGTGCCTGGCACAGGGGTGGAGGCTACACCTTC. It translates to CAWHRGGGYTF.

The chain couples TRBV7-8 to TRBJ2-6; 11 nucleotides agree with TRBD2. V gave up 5 bases and J gave up 2 bases; unmatched junction bases: 11. Germline values: CDR1 SGHVS, CDR2 FQNEAQ. This CDR3 region has 19 residues. In DNA, the CDR3 is TGTGCCAGCAGCAACAATCTAGCGGGAGGAATTACTGGGGCCAACGTCCTGACTTTC. The encoded protein is CASSNNLAGGITGANVLTF.

The chain carries TRBV6-5 and TRBJ2-7; D is unresolved. Germline loops: CDR1 MNHEY, CDR2 SVGAGI. CDR3 size: 14 residues. Between the trimmed V and J ends, which lost 1 base and 13 bases, there was a span of 20 bases. The CDR3, as DNA: TGTGCCAGCAGTTACTTGGAACAAGCCCCTCACCCTTACTTC. It yields the protein CASSYLEQAPHPYF.

This chain joins TRBV11-3 and TRBJ2-2, with D perhaps TRBD2 (6 bases). This CDR3 is 17 amino acids long. Trimming pared 8 bases from V and 1 base from J, leaving 20 bases between. Germline V gene sequence: CDR1 SGHNT, CDR2 YENEEA. CDR3 coding DNA: TGTGCCAGCCCCGGCGGGACCACCAACGAGAACACCGGGGAGCTGTTTTTT. Amino acid sequence: CASPGGTTNENTGELFF.

V is TRBV11-2 and J is TRBJ2-6; D is perhaps TRBD1 or TRBD2 (6 bases each). Per the germline V gene, CDR1 is SGHAT and CDR2 is FQNNGV. The CDR3 is 13 amino acids. The V and J ends lost 7 bases and 5 bases respectively, with 9 bases between them. CDR3 amino acids: CASKGDWANVLTF. CDR3 DNA sequence: TGTGCCAGCAAGGGGGACTGGGCCAACGTCCTGACTTTC. Full variable domain (remainder filled in from reference TRBV11-2 and TRBJ2-6): EAGVAQSPRYKIIEKRQSVAFWCNPISGHATLYWYQQILGQGPKLLIQFQNNGVVDDSQLPKDRFSAERLKGVDSTLKIQPAKLEDSAVYLCASKGDWANVLTFGAGSRLTVL.

The genes are TRBV30 and TRBJ1-3; 8 nucleotides match TRBD1. V shed 1 base and J 0 bases; nucleotides not matched to a gene: 5. CDR3 length: 16 residues. Per germline, CDR1 GTSNPN and CDR2 SVGIG (reference sequence). Here the CDR3 DNA reads TGTGCCTGGAGTGGCGGGACAGGCTTCTCTGGAAACACCATATATTTT. Its protein product is CAWSGGTGFSGNTIYF.

The V gene is TRBV7-2, the J gene TRBJ1-5, with 8 bases lining up with TRBD1. Trimming cost V 5 bases and J 3 bases; bases outside gene matches: 6. There are 15 residues in the CDR3. CDR1 is SGHTA, CDR2 FQGNSA, per germline. The CDR3 spells CASSQPTGANQPQHF. The DNA of the CDR3 is TGTGCCAGCAGCCAACCGACAGGGGCCAATCAGCCCCAGCATTTT. The whole variable domain, remainder taken from reference TRBV7-2 and TRBJ1-5, is GAGVSQSPSNKVTEKGKDVELRCDPISGHTALYWYRQSLGQGLEFLIYFQGNSAPDKSGLPSDRFSAERTGGSVSTLTIQRTQQEDSAVYLCASSQPTGANQPQHFGDGTRLSIL.

The J gene is TRBJ2-7, the V gene TRBV9, with D possibly matching TRBD2 (5 bases). CDR1 is SGDLS, CDR2 YYNGEE, per germline. The CDR3 runs to 14 residues. V shed 2 bases and J shed 5 bases, with 14 bases lying between them. CDR3 region: CASSVGASGDEQYF. The CDR3 DNA is TGTGCCAGCAGCGTGGGAGCGTCCGGTGACGAGCAGTACTTC.

The chain is built from TRBV27 and TRBJ1-5, with a possible D match to TRBD1 (6 bases). Germline V CDR1 and CDR2: MNHEY, SMNVEV (reference sequence). V was pared by 7 bases and J by 3 bases, with 19 bases between. The CDR3 is made up of 16 amino acids. CDR3 in amino acids: CASKGAGESPNQPQHF. DNA for the CDR3: TGTGCCAGCAAAGGGGCAGGGGAAAGTCCCAATCAGCCCCAGCATTTT.

The chain joins TRBV7-9 to TRBJ1-6; D ambiguous. V lost 5 bases, J lost 5 bases, and 13 bases lay in between. The CDR3 totals 15 residues. CDR1 and CDR2 from the germline V gene are SEHNR and FQNEAQ (reference sequence). In DNA, the CDR3 is TGTGCCAGCAGCCCCGGCGTCCCGGATAATTCACCCCTCCACTTT. Residues: CASSPGVPDNSPLHF.

The gene calls are TRBV28 and TRBJ2-7; D is perhaps TRBD2 (5 bases). Trimming shortened V by 1 base and J by 4 bases, and 17 bases separated the two germline ends. This CDR3 comprises 16 residues. CDR1 MDHEN and CDR2 SYDVKM come from the germline V gene. CDR3 nucleotides: TGTGCCAGCAGTTTATATAGTAGCGCTGGTAATTACGAGCAGTACTTC. Its protein product is CASSLYSSAGNYEQYF.

The genes are TRBV4-1 and TRBJ2-2; D gene uncertain. Trimming left V 2 bases short and J 6 bases short, with 10 bases between. The CDR3 is 14 amino acids. Germline V gene lookup returns CDR1 MGHRA and CDR2 YSYEKL. CDR3 loop: CASSQRSGAGELFF. In DNA form, the CDR3 reads TGCGCCAGCAGCCAAAGGTCAGGTGCCGGGGAGCTGTTTTTT.

This clone counts as medium-sized. This rearrangement joins TRBV30 to TRBJ2-7; a weak D match, TRBD1 (7 bases). V lost 0 bases, J lost 5 bases, and 20 bases lay in between. The CDR3 length is 16 residues. Germline lookup yields CDR1 GTSNPN and CDR2 SVGIG (reference sequence). The CDR3, as DNA: TGTGCCTGGAGTGTACTCGGAGGGCAGGGGGGCCACGAGCAGTACTTC. It is translated as CAWSVLGGQGGHEQYF.

V gene TRBV7-6 combines with J gene TRBJ2-7; TRBD2 matches at 13 bases. Per the germline V gene, CDR1 is SGHVS and CDR2 is FNYEAQ. V lost 1 base, J lost 0 bases, and 0 bases stayed unmatched. The CDR3 is made up of 16 amino acids. CDR3: CASSLGTSGGSYEQYF. For the CDR3, the DNA is TGTGCCAGCAGCTTAGGGACTAGCGGGGGCTCCTACGAGCAGTACTTC.

This clone appeared a single time. The chain joins TRBV28 to TRBJ2-7; 8 bases align to TRBD2. Germline lookup yields CDR1 MDHEN and CDR2 SYDVKM. This CDR3 contains 14 residues. V shed 2 bases and J 1 base; nucleotides not matched to a gene: 1. This CDR3 reads CASSLAGGSYEQYF. In DNA, the CDR3 is TGTGCCAGCAGTTTAGCGGGAGGATCCTACGAGCAGTACTTC. The full variable domain, its missing parts supplied by reference TRBV28 and TRBJ2-7, is DVKVTQSSRYLVKRTGEKVFLECVQDMDHENMFWYRQDPGLGLRLIYFSYDVKMKEKGDIPEGYSVSREKKERFSLILESASTNQTSMYLCASSLAGGSYEQYFGPGTRLTVT.

CDR3: CASRPPGTGFYEQYF. CDR3 sequence (DNA): TGTGCCAGCAGGCCCCCCGGGACAGGGTTCTACGAGCAGTACTTC. This rearrangement joins TRBV28 to TRBJ2-5; TRBD1 agrees at 9 bases. The J call may be wrong; the DNA end is better matched by TRBJ2-7. Per germline, CDR1 MDHEN and CDR2 SYDVKM. The CDR3 spans 15 residues.

V is TRBV28 and J is TRBJ1-2; no definite D call. The ends were cut back, 6 bases at V and 8 bases at J, with 10 bases in the middle. Germline V CDR1 and CDR2: MDHEN, SYDVKM. This CDR3 is built from 11 residues. This CDR3 is CASSQQGGYTF. CDR3 bases: TGTGCCAGCAGCCAACAAGGGGGCTACACCTTC.